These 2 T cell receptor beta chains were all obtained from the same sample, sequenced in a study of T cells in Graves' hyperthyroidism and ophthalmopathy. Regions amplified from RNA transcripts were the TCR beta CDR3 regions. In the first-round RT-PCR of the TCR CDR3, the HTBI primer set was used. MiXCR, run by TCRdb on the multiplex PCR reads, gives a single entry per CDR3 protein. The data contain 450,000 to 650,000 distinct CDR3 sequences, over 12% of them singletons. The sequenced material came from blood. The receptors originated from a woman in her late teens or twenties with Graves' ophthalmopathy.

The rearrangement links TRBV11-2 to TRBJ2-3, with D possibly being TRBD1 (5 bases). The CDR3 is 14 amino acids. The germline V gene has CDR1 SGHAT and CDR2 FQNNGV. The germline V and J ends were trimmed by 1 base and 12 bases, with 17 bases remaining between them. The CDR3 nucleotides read TGTGCCAGCAGCTTAGGACCGGGTGGACAAGTACAGTATTTT. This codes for CASSLGPGGQVQYF. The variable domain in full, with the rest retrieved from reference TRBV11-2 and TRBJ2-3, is EAGVAQSPRYKIIEKRQSVAFWCNPISGHATLYWYQQILGQGPKLLIQFQNNGVVDDSQLPKDRFSAERLKGVDSTLKIQPAKLEDSAVYLCASSLGPGGQVQYFGPGTRLTVL.

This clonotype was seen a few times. CDR3 nucleotide sequence: TGTGCCAGCAGTTACTCTGTAATAATAGGCTACAATGAGCAGTTCTTC. Protein: CASSYSVIIGYNEQFF. The chain combines TRBV6-5 with TRBJ2-1, with D hard to call. In germline, CDR1 is MNHEY, CDR2 SVGAGI. There are 16 residues in the CDR3. V was trimmed by 0 bases and J by 3 bases, leaving 12 bases between them.